The TCR beta chain described here comes from a study of blood T cell repertoires in COVID-19. As for the study in general: The cDNA or gDNA used as material had been derived from T cells, B-cell-depleted T cells, or PBMCs.

This clone was seen only a few times. Participant-given clinical history determined each cohort assignment. With 3 bases clipped from V and 2 bases from J, the junction kept 15 bases outside the gene matches. Germline V gene sequence: CDR1 SGHAT, CDR2 FQNNGV. The CDR3 has 18 amino acids. Authors' methods: Researchers report that nucleated cell counts were estimated from reference gene primer amplification. TCRdb keeps only in-frame clones here, not all; method: immunoSEQ multiplex PCR. Clone size and the V and J calls come from that table; the DNA yielded D and trimming. The table shows roughly 360,000 clones, with 83% occurring only once.

The sample was PBMCs or T cells enriched from blood (not recorded which). This TCR was recovered from a woman aged 50 to 60 who had recovered from COVID-19. The chain has TRBV11-2 and TRBJ2-7; 8 bases map to TRBD2. DNA of the CDR3: TGTGCCAGCAGCTTTTACCCCCGTCCAGCGGGAGTAGCCTACGAGCAGTACTTC. Translating it yields CASSFYPRPAGVAYEQYF.